One sample yielded the 21 T cell receptor beta chains listed below, sequenced in a study of blood T cell repertoires in COVID-19 (TCRdb year 2020). The receptor library was made with the immunoSEQ multiplex PCR assay. TCRdb holds this immuneACCESS table with in-frame rearrangements only. Some clones are missing; in checked studies, unresolved V genes explain under half, and the rest has no known cause. The sample includes roughly 160,000 clones, with over 80% observed a single time. Less than 3.5% of the sample comes from the top ten. Specimen: peripheral blood. These receptors were taken from an older woman with acute or convalescent COVID-19.

This CDR3 is CASSQGQETQYF. The DNA for the CDR3 is TGTGCCAGCAGCCAGGGGCAAGAGACCCAGTACTTC. The gene calls are TRBV28 and TRBJ2-5; TRBD1 is a possible D gene (6 bases). Germline loops: CDR1 MDHEN, CDR2 SYDVKM. V dropped 6 bases and J dropped 2 bases, with 7 bases sitting between them. The CDR3 totals 12 residues.

The V and J genes are TRBV19 and TRBJ1-2, with D uncertain. Trimming took off 6 bases at V and 4 bases at J, with 9 bases between the two ends. The CDR3 has 12 amino acids. Germline-derived CDR1 and CDR2 are LNHDA and SQIVND (reference sequence). Here the CDR3 reads CASRARLYGYTF. The CDR3 bases are TGTGCCAGTAGGGCTAGGCTCTATGGCTACACCTTC.

The CDR3, as DNA: TGTGCCAGCAGCTCCCCGGGACTAGCGGGGCCCAATGAGCAGTTCTTC. As protein: CASSSPGLAGPNEQFF. The rearrangement links TRBV4-2 to TRBJ2-1, with 13 bases aligning to TRBD2. The V segment lost 5 bases and the J segment 6 bases; nucleotides outside the gene matches: 7. Germline values: CDR1 LGHNA, CDR2 YNFKEQ. This CDR3 has 16 amino acids.

This clone showed up just a few times. The CDR3 is CASSYQGTPNSPLHF. The CDR3 nucleotides read TGTGCCAGCAGTTACCAGGGGACGCCTAATTCACCCCTCCACTTT. V is TRBV6-5 and J is TRBJ1-6, with D possibly being TRBD1 (6 bases). The germline CDR1 and CDR2 sequences are MNHEY and SVGAGI. The germline V and J ends were trimmed by 2 bases and 6 bases, with 11 bases remaining between them. This CDR3 spans 15 amino acids.

This clone was counted a few times. The V and J genes are TRBV11-3 and TRBJ2-1; possible D gene TRBD1, 6 bases. V was pared by 5 bases and J by 9 bases, with 17 bases between. Germline V CDR1 and CDR2: SGHNT, YENEEA. The CDR3 is 14 amino acids. CDR3 sequence reads: CASSATTGRGEQFF. CDR3 nucleotide sequence: TGTGCCAGCAGCGCAACTACAGGGCGAGGTGAGCAGTTCTTC.

This clone was counted a single time. V and J are TRBV4-2 and TRBJ1-2; 7 bases are a match to TRBD1. The V gene's germline CDR1 is LGHNA and CDR2 YNFKEQ. This CDR3 contains 18 residues. V lost 0 bases, J lost 0 bases, and 10 bases stayed unmatched. CDR3 region: CASSQDSRGGLSNYGYTF. The CDR3 nucleotides are TGTGCCAGCAGCCAAGATTCGAGAGGGGGCCTCTCTAACTATGGCTACACCTTC.

The rearrangement links TRBV19 to TRBJ1-1; 7 bases map to TRBD1. Germline CDR1 is LNHDA and CDR2 is SQIVND (reference sequence). V lost 6 bases and J lost 7; bases outside the gene matches: 5. This CDR3 spans 12 amino acids. CDR3 nucleotide sequence: TGTGCCAGTAGCCTCAGGGGGATTGAAGCTTTCTTT. This sequence encodes CASSLRGIEAFF.

This chain connects TRBV16 to TRBJ2-3; 8 bases map to TRBD2. Germline lookup yields CDR1 KGHSY and CDR2 FQNENV. The CDR3 has 14 residues. The ends lost 0 bases at V and 4 bases at J; junction bases unmatched: 0. The CDR3 protein is CASSQSGGADTQYF. The CDR3 coding sequence is TGTGCCAGCAGCCAATCCGGGGGGGCAGATACGCAGTATTTT.

This clone has a handful of counts. The rearrangement joins TRBV9 to TRBJ2-7, with 9 bases matching TRBD1. Germline loops: CDR1 SGDLS, CDR2 YYNGEE. The CDR3 contains 15 residues. Trimming removed 3 bases from V and 2 bases from J; junction bases left unmatched: 6. The CDR3 region has the DNA TGTGCCAGCAGCGCCACAGGGGGCTTGGCCTACGAGCAGTACTTC. Its translation: CASSATGGLAYEQYF.

The V call is TRBV15, the J call TRBJ2-1, with D maybe TRBD1 (6 bases). V was pared by 3 bases and J by 5 bases, with 11 bases between. This CDR3 region has 14 residues. The germline V gene encodes CDR1 LNHNV and CDR2 YYDKDF (reference sequence). As DNA, the CDR3 is TGTGCCACCAGCAGTGGGGGACAAGACAATGAGCAGTTCTTC. This codes for CATSSGGQDNEQFF.

This chain connects TRBV7-9 to TRBJ2-3; TRBD2 is a possible D gene (6 bases). V lost 5 bases to trimming and J lost 4 bases, with 13 bases between them. The germline V gene encodes CDR1 SEHNR and CDR2 FQNEAQ (reference sequence). The CDR3 has 14 residues. CDR3 DNA: TGTGCCAGCAGCCAGTCGGTAGCGGCAGATACGCAGTATTTT. It yields the protein CASSQSVAADTQYF.

The chain links TRBV3-1 (or the pseudogene TRBV3-2) to TRBJ1-4, with D hard to call. The CDR3 length is 17 residues. Germline V gives CDR1 LGHDT, CDR2 YNNKEL (reference sequence). The V and J ends lost 1 base and 0 bases respectively, with 12 bases between them. DNA of the CDR3: TGTGCCAGCAGCCAAGGTGGCGGGTGGGCAACTAATGAAAAACTGTTTTTT. It specifies CASSQGGGWATNEKLFF.

The CDR3 reads CASSAGTAGTVSNQPQHF. The CDR3 DNA follows: TGTGCCAGCAGCGCGGGAACCGCCGGGACAGTTAGCAATCAGCCCCAGCATTTT. V and J are TRBV7-8 and TRBJ1-5; 7 positions agree with TRBD1. From germline, CDR1 is SGHVS and CDR2 FQNEAQ. V shed 5 bases, J shed 0 bases, and the junction held 13 bases outside the gene matches. The CDR3 is made up of 18 amino acids.

The CDR3 region has the DNA TGTGCCAGCAGCTGGGACTTATCAACTAATGAAAAACTGTTTTTT. Residues: CASSWDLSTNEKLFF. The V call is TRBV7-2, the J call TRBJ1-4, with D possibly being TRBD1 (5 bases). Looked up from germline, CDR1 is SGHTA and CDR2 is FQGNSA. The CDR3 has 15 amino acids. Trimming shortened V by 4 bases and J by 0 bases, and 9 bases separated the two germline ends.

This chain joins TRBV5-1 and TRBJ1-3, with 8 bases matching TRBD1. The length of the CDR3 is 15 residues. The germline V gene has CDR1 SGHRS and CDR2 YFSETQ. J was trimmed by 1 base and V by 4 bases; bases with no gene match: 4. CDR3 nucleotide sequence: TGCGCCAGCAGCAAGGACAGGGCATCTGGAAACACCATATATTTT. This translates into CASSKDRASGNTIYF.

The V and J genes are TRBV5-4 and TRBJ1-6; unclear D gene. CDR1 and CDR2 from the germline V gene are SGHNT and YYREEE (reference sequence). This CDR3 has 15 amino acids. V was trimmed by 6 bases and J by 0 bases, leaving 10 bases between them. CDR3 in amino acids: CASNQQSSYNSPLHF. The DNA for the CDR3 is TGTGCCAGCAACCAACAGAGCTCCTATAATTCACCCCTCCACTTT.

This rearrangement joins TRBV4-3 to TRBJ2-7; 7 bases agree with TRBD1. With 3 bases clipped from V and 0 bases from J, the junction kept 8 bases outside the gene matches. The CDR3 is 16 residues long. CDR1 is LGHNA, CDR2 YSLEER, per germline. In DNA, the CDR3 is TGCGCCAGCAGCCAGGTCCTTGACAGGGCCTCCTACGAGCAGTACTTC. Translation: CASSQVLDRASYEQYF.

The CDR3: CASSSGQVNSNTEAFF. The DNA for the CDR3 is TGCGCCAGCAGCTCGGGACAGGTAAATTCAAACACTGAAGCTTTCTTT. This chain links TRBV5-1 with TRBJ1-1; 8 bases align to TRBD1. The CDR3 is 16 amino acids. V gave up 3 bases and J gave up 2 bases; unmatched junction bases: 9. Germline values: CDR1 SGHRS, CDR2 YFSETQ.

This chain joins TRBV7-3 and TRBJ2-4; the match to TRBD1 covers 7 bases. CDR1 is SGHTA, CDR2 FQGTGA, per germline. After removal of 4 bases from V and 1 base from J, the junction contained 1 base not matched to a gene. CDR3 length equals 14 residues. The CDR3 DNA sequence: TGTGCCAGCAGCTCGACAGGGGCCAAAAACATTCAGTACTTC. Translation: CASSSTGAKNIQYF.

The chain has TRBV7-2 and TRBJ1-2, with D possibly TRBD1 on 6 matching bases. Germline lookup yields CDR1 SGHTA and CDR2 FQGNSA. The V end lost 6 bases, the J end lost 8 bases, and 22 bases lay between the germline ends. The CDR3 consists of 15 residues. CDR3: CASSPSPGQRTGYTF. For the CDR3, the DNA is TGTGCCAGCAGTCCCTCACCGGGACAAAGAACCGGCTACACCTTC.

The chain joins TRBV9 to TRBJ1-1; a weak D match, TRBD1 (6 bases). There are 14 residues in the CDR3. Trimming shortened V by 4 bases and J by 3 bases, and 13 bases separated the two germline ends. Germline V lookup: CDR1 SGDLS, CDR2 YYNGEE. The DNA for the CDR3 is TGTGCCAGCAGCCCCGGACAGCTCTACACTGAAGCTTTCTTT. It is translated as CASSPGQLYTEAFF.